This TCR beta chain was profiled in a study of blood T cell repertoires in COVID-19 (dated by TCRdb to the early 2020s). About the full investigation: The collaborator samples originated in the United States, Italy and Spain and spanned the acute and convalescent phases of COVID-19. A freely available public database, intended as a resource for researchers studying the immune response to SARS-CoV-2, is where the repertoires were released. The samples were drawn from two sources: the first 160 participants of the ongoing ImmuneRACE study, and over 950 subjects contributed by 6 global collaborators. Nearly every sample came with metadata listing a de-identified subject ID, COVID-19 status, age in years and sex. The material from the prospective study consisted of cDNA or gDNA derived from T cells, B-cell-depleted T cells, or PBMCs. Where available, HLA class I and class II types were obtained from metadata supplied by the sample provider rather than from assay-based typing. Subjects who had been exposed to COVID-19, were actively infected with it, or had recovered from it provided the deeply sampled blood TCRbeta repertoires that made up the dataset.

Notes on this clone: It lacks a known antigen. No much larger clone is present one base from it, and per-base qualities are unavailable.

The paper's findings and limits, for the study overall: How much clinical and demographic metadata was included differed by source and by participant, and the metadata was provided uncurated.

Participants in the prospective study were enrolled through a virtual design, were aged roughly 18 to 95 years, and lived in fewer than 30 United States geographic areas. In the prospective study, participants were assigned to cohorts based on the clinical history participants reported in a screening survey and a study questionnaire. In the prospective study, whole blood, serum and a nasopharyngeal or oropharyngeal swab were collected from each participant by mobile phlebotomists. Prospective study participants could optionally give additional blood draws and questionnaires over a roughly two-month period. Before DNA extraction, prospective study blood samples were shipped either frozen or at room temperature. TCRbeta CDR3 regions were amplified from genomic DNA by means of the immunoSEQ Assay, a bias-controlled multiplex PCR. In the original analysis: Within the assay, amplification of reference gene primers was used to estimate how many nucleated cells each sample contained. Sequence reads were collapsed and filtered to measure the absolute abundance of every unique TCRbeta CDR3 rearrangement. For each sample, productive Simpson clonality was calculated as the square root of Simpson's diversity index across productive rearrangements. TCRdb provides this immuneACCESS table in a form limited to in-frame rearrangements. Some clones are lacking; in checked studies, under half of them reflect an unresolved V gene, and why the rest are absent is not known. V and J calls and clone size follow that table, whereas D and trimming were derived from the DNA. For this sample the table gives hundreds of thousands of clones, of which about 80% were detected only once. The ten largest clones take up over 4% of the sample.

The sequencing sample was made of PBMCs or T cells enriched from blood (not recorded which). The clonotype was recovered from a man aged 30-40 years with acute COVID-19.

The nucleotide sequence is given as TGTGCCAGCAACTCCCGGGACTCCCTCGTGGGTGAGCAGTTCTTC. The resulting protein is CASNSRDSLVGEQFF. The sequence joins TRBV9 to TRBJ2-1; a tentative D match to TRBD2 spans 6 bases. The germline V gene yields SGDLS for CDR1 and YYNGEE for CDR2. V is shortened by 6 bases, J by 9 bases, and the region joining them spans 22 bases. The CDR3 contains 15 residues, cysteine and phenylalanine counted. Left in the record is the CDR3 DNA by itself, 45 bases read in frame from the first base. The reference TRBV9 and TRBJ2-1 proteins fill in what lies around the CDR3, so the full variable domain reads DSGVTQTPKHLITATGQRVTLRCSPRSGDLSVYWYQQSLDQGLQFLIQYYNGEERAKGNILERFSAQQFPDLHSELNLSSLELGDSALYFCASNSRDSLVGEQFFGPGTRLTVL.